This TCR beta chain originates from a study of shared clonotypes between healthy human individuals. Study-wide context: Donor composition was a couple of women and three men, aged 18 to 49.

Assay execution proceeded at the deep level. TCRdb's table, derived via immunoSEQ multiplex PCR, lists solely in-frame clones and lacks some. The sample has just over 2,000,000 clones, roughly 94% seen once. Findings and limits, study-wide: Sampling covered blood only; tissue repertoires likely differ.

Points on this clone: Its antigen is currently unknown.

The CDR3 is 15 amino acids. V dropped 1 base and J dropped 6 bases, with 13 bases sitting between them. From germline, CDR1 is LGHNA and CDR2 YSLEER. The chain employs TRBV4-3 and TRBJ2-1; a weak D match, TRBD1 (6 bases). This clonotype was sampled from a man aged 18 to 29 in good health. What was sequenced was naive CD4+ T cells sorted from blood. Subset described: CD45RA+ positively selected. The CDR3 sequence: CASSQVYTGSNEQFF. The CDR3 coding sequence is TGCGCCAGCAGCCAAGTCTACACAGGGAGCAATGAGCAGTTCTTC.